This T cell receptor beta chain emerged from a study of T cell repertoires in cytomegalovirus infection. Overall study context: HLA-B-restricted CMV epitopes that are well studied, plus recently identified HLA-C-restricted ones, were used by the study. Based on public TCR beta signatures, there were indications of CMV infection and of a matching HLA type. Study-wide findings and caveats: Cumulative public TCR beta family frequency identified CMV carriers with the relevant HLA. Dominating the ex vivo response were HLA-C-restricted CMV-specific TCR beta clonotypes.

Each CDR3 protein gets one entry after TCRdb re-called the reads with MiXCR. This sample has roughly 730,000 distinct CDR3 sequences, with about 30% found just once. This clonotype was detected ten times or more. Its target is not known. Losses at the gene ends were 1 base for V and 10 bases for J; bases not matched to a gene: 3. The CDR3 has 13 residues. In germline, CDR1 is SGHTA, CDR2 FQGNSA. The rearrangement links TRBV7-2 to TRBJ1-2; 10 nucleotides match TRBD1. This sequence originates from a human donor in good health (CMV status not recorded). Some clones in this sample may be carry-over from other donors' samples. The sample was cultured PBMCs, taken from culture after CMV antigen stimulation. CDR3 sequence reads: CASSLGDRGYYTF. The CDR3 DNA reads TGTGCCAGCAGCTTAGGGGACAGGGGTTACTACACCTTC. Combining the CDR3 with reference TRBV7-2 and TRBJ1-2 gives the whole variable domain GAGVSQSPSNKVTEKGKDVELRCDPISGHTALYWYRQSLGQGLEFLIYFQGNSAPDKSGLPSDRFSAERTGGSVSTLTIQRTQQEDSAVYLCASSLGDRGYYTFGSGTRLTVV.